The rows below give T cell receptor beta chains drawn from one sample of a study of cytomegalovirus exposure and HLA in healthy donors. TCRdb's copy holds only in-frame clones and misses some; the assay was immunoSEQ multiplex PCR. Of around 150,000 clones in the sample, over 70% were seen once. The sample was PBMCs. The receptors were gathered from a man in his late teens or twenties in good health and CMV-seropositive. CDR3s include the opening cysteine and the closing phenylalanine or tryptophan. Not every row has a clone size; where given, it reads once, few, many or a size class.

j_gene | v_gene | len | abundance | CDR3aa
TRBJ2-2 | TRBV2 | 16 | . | CASSEDRMDPTGELFF
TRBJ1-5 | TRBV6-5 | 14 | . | CASRQQGSNQPQHF
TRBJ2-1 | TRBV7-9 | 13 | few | CASSTGLVYEQFF
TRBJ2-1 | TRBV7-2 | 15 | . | CASSLGRGAYNEQFF
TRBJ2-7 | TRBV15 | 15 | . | CATSRPGQGIYEQYF
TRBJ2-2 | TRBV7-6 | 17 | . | CASSRNSGQGLTGELFF
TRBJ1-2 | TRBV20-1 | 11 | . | CSAHRVYGYTF
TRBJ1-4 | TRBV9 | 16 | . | CASSADPGTGGEKLFF
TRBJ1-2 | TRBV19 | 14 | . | CASSKGQDNYGYTF
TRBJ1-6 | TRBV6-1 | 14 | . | CASRQGSYNSPLHF
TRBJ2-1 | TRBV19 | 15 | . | CASSIIRELWNEQFF
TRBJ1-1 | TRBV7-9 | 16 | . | CASSTETGNTNTEAFF
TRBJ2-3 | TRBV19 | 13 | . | CASGAGGEDTQYF
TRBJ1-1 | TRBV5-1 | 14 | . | CASSLGQANTEAFF
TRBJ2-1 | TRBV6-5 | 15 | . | CASKGEAGSDNEQFF
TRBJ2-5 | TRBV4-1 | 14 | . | CASSQTTVVETQYF
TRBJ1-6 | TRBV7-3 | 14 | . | CASSLNVVGQPLHF
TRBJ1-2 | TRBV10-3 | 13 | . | CAISPTGQGGYTF
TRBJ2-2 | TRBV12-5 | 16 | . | CASGLGRQGHTGELFF
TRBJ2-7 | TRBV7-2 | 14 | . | CASSRSGSSYEQYF
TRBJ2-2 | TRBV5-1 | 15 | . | CASSLVHRGTGELFF
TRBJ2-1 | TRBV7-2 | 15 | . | CASNLRVTSYNEQFF